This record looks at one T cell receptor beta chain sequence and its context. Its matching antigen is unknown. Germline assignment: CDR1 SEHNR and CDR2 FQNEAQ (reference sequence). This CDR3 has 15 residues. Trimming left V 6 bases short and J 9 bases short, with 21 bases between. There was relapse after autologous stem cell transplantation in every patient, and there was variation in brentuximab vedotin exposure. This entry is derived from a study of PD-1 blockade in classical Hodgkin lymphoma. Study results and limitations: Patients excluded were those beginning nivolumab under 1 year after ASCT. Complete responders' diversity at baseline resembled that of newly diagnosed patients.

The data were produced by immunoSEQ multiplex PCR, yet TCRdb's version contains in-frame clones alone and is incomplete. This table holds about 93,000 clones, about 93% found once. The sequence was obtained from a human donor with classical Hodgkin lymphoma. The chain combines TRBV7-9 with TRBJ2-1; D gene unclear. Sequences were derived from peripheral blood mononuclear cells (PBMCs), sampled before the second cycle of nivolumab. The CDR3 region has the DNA TGTGCCAGCAGAAAAACAGAGGCCCCCACGGGTGAGCAGTTCTTC. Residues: CASRKTEAPTGEQFF. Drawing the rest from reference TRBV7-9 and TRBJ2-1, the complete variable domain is DTGVSQNPRHKITKRGQNVTFRCDPISEHNRLYWYRQTLGQGPEFLTYFQNEAQLEKSRLLSDRFSAERPKGSFSTLEIQRTEQGDSAMYLCASRKTEAPTGEQFFGPGTRLTVL.